This is a list of T cell receptor beta chains from one sample in a study of identical twins. MiXCR, run by TCRdb on the 5' RACE reads, gives a single entry per CDR3 protein. This sample carries under 400,000 distinct CDR3 sequences, about 9% of them seen once, and the ten largest clones take 8.5% to 10%. Sample: naive T cells sorted from blood. These receptors all stem from a woman aged 45-59 years in good health. Each CDR3 is given with its conserved first and last residue. Fields, in order: J gene, V gene, D gene, clone size, CDR3 protein, CDR3 DNA. The D gene is left open where the match is weak. Clone size, where shown, is once, few, many, or a class for clones that have expanded.

>TRBJ2-2|TRBV11-2|TRBD2|.
CASSLVALLAGGITTGELFF
TGTGCCAGCAGCTTAGTTGCCCTCCTAGCGGGAGGGATAACGACCGGGGAGCTGTTTTTT
>TRBJ2-1|TRBV10-3|.|few
CAISETTRTFNNEQFF
TGTGCCATCAGCGAAACCACTAGGACCTTCAACAATGAGCAGTTCTTC
>TRBJ2-1|TRBV3-1|TRBD2|few
CASSQNPRRENYVREQFF
TGTGCCAGCAGCCAAAACCCTAGGCGGGAGAATTATGTCCGTGAGCAGTTCTTC
>TRBJ1-4|TRBV5-1|.|.
CASSLKTPGEKLFF
TGCGCCAGCAGCCTGAAGACCCCCGGGGAAAAACTGTTTTTT
>TRBJ2-7|TRBV12-3/TRBV12-4|TRBD2|few
CASSLNGLAGAYEQYF
TGTGCCAGCAGTTTAAACGGACTAGCGGGAGCATACGAGCAGTACTTC
>TRBJ2-7|TRBV5-1|TRBD2|many
CASRAGDYEQYF
TGCGCCAGCAGGGCGGGAGACTACGAGCAGTACTTC
>TRBJ1-5|TRBV12-3/TRBV12-4|TRBD1|few
CASSTDRGTQPQHF
TGTGCCAGCAGTACCGACAGGGGTACTCAGCCCCAGCATTTT
>TRBJ2-1|TRBV4-1|.|.
CASSAWDQGSYNEQFF
TGCGCCAGCAGCGCCTGGGACCAGGGCTCCTACAATGAGCAGTTCTTC
>TRBJ2-3|TRBV5-1|.|few
CASRATGAGRTDTQYF
TGCGCCAGCAGGGCCACCGGAGCCGGGCGGACAGATACGCAGTATTTT
>TRBJ2-2|TRBV20-1|.|.
CSAKSDSNTGELFF
TGCAGTGCGAAATCCGATTCGAACACCGGGGAGCTGTTTTTT
>TRBJ2-7|TRBV2|.|.
CASSSTEYEQYF
TGTGCCAGCAGTTCGACAGAATACGAGCAGTACTTC
>TRBJ2-3|TRBV7-8|.|few
CASSFPGFTDTQYF
TGTGCCAGCAGCTTTCCAGGGTTCACAGATACGCAGTATTTT
>TRBJ2-2|TRBV11-1|.|.
CASGGRPGELFF
TGTGCCAGCGGTGGGAGGCCCGGGGAGCTGTTTTTT
>TRBJ1-6|TRBV7-9|.|.
CASIDSGVRSPLHF
TGTGCCAGCATCGATTCTGGGGTTCGTTCACCCCTCCACTTT
>TRBJ2-1|TRBV20-1|.|few
CSASIADLQGF
TGCAGTGCTAGTATAGCTGATCTTCAGGGCTTC
>TRBJ2-4|TRBV6-9|.|few
CASSYYPDTKNIQYF
TGTGCCAGCAGTTATTATCCGGACACCAAAAACATTCAGTACTTC
>TRBJ2-5|TRBV7-2|.|few
CASSLGGLSETQYF
TGTGCCAGCAGCTTAGGGGGTCTCTCAGAGACCCAGTACTTC
>TRBJ1-6|TRBV19|TRBD1|.
CASSMPGQGDSPLHF
TGTGCCAGTAGTATGCCGGGACAGGGAGATTCACCCCTCCACTTT
>TRBJ2-7|TRBV24-1|TRBD1|.
CATSANRGLSYEQYF
TGTGCCACCAGTGCCAACAGGGGCCTCTCCTACGAGCAGTACTTC
>TRBJ1-5|TRBV23-1|.|few
CASDRSSGTQPQHF
TGCGCCAGCGACCGATCGTCGGGGACTCAGCCCCAGCATTTT